The 12 T cell receptor beta chains below all came from one sample that was sequenced in a study of tumor and adjacent non-tumor tissue in lung cancer. Three rounds of nested PCR, following a modified ARM-PCR protocol, produced the TCRbeta library. Via MiXCR, TCRdb re-called the multiplex PCR reads, giving one row per CDR3 protein. The repertoire has 65,000 to 75,000 distinct CDR3 sequences, less than 80% of them found once; the top ten carry about 30%. The template was RNA from unsorted bulk tissue. Sequencing was performed on lung tumor tissue. The receptor source for this set is a man in his fifties or sixties with non-small cell lung cancer.

Regarding this clonotype: This may be a read error: a much more frequent sequence differs by one nucleotide. This chain joins TRBV7-9 and TRBJ2-1; D is unclear. The CDR3 has 10 amino acids. Germline loops: CDR1 SEHNR, CDR2 FQNEAQ (reference sequence). V shed 7 bases and J shed 8 bases, with 6 bases lying between them. The CDR3 DNA reads TGTGCCAGCACTAACGATGAGCAGTTCTTC. Protein product: CASTNDEQFF.

This clonotype occurred a few times. The chain uses TRBV20-1 and TRBJ2-3; D gene ambiguous. Trimming took off 7 bases at V and 4 bases at J, with 21 bases between the two ends. Looked up from germline, CDR1 is DFQATT and CDR2 is SNEGSKA (reference sequence). The CDR3 is made up of 15 amino acids. CDR3 sequence: CSGVLGNFHADTQYF. Written as DNA, the CDR3 is TGCAGTGGTGTACTGGGGAACTTTCACGCAGATACGCAGTATTTT.

Regarding this clonotype: Because it lacks the conserved phenylalanine or tryptophan at the end, this CDR3 is likely a read error. This rearrangement joins TRBV5-4 to TRBJ2-1; 8 bases align to TRBD1. The CDR3 extends over 17 amino acids. Germline V lookup: CDR1 SGHNT, CDR2 YYREEE (reference sequence). Losses at the gene ends were 4 bases for V and 7 bases for J; bases not matched to a gene: 16. The CDR3 nucleotides are TGTGCCAGCAGCCCCGGGAGACGACAGGGGATCGGGAATGAGCAGTTCTAC. It encodes CASSPGRRQGIGNEQFY.

This clonotype was seen a few times. The conserved phenylalanine or tryptophan is not found at the CDR3 terminus, so this likely reflects a read error. This CDR3 is CASSLRSVPYEQYL. CDR3 in DNA: TGTGCCAGCAGTTTGCGGTCCGTCCCGTACGAGCAGTACCTC. This sequence joins TRBV28 and TRBJ2-7; D unresolved. This CDR3 is 14 amino acids long. The germline V and J ends were trimmed by 3 bases and 4 bases, with 13 bases remaining between them. The germline gives CDR1 MDHEN, CDR2 SYDVKM.

This clonotype was observed many times. The chain combines TRBV11-3 with TRBJ2-1; D is tentatively TRBD1 or TRBD2 (5 bases each). The CDR3 runs to 13 residues. CDR1 is SGHNT, CDR2 YENEEA, per germline. The V gene lost 5 bases and the J gene lost 9 bases, with 14 bases spanning the gap. CDR3: CASSQATGTEQFF. The DNA for the CDR3 is TGTGCCAGCAGCCAGGCCACGGGGACTGAGCAGTTCTTC.

Regarding this clonotype: As the CDR3 is not closed by the conserved phenylalanine or tryptophan, this likely results from a read error. The limits of the CDR3 on the DNA are not certain, so only TCRdb's listed CDR3 is given. The J gene is TRBJ2-7, the V gene TRBV20-1; the table's D gene call, TRBD2, was not cross checked with the DNA. The CDR3 length is 14 residues, termini included. The germline gives CDR1 DFQATT, CDR2 SNEGSKA (reference sequence). CDR3 residues: CSAIDQGFSYEQYL.

This clonotype appeared many times. The chain employs TRBV20-1 and TRBJ1-1; 9 bases align to TRBD1. The germline V gene encodes CDR1 DFQATT and CDR2 SNEGSKA (reference sequence). The CDR3 consists of 13 residues. CDR3 DNA: TGCATAGCTGCTGGGACAGGGACCACTGAAGCTTTCTTT. Translation: CIAAGTGTTEAFF.

Concerning this clonotype itself: Germline and junction disagree at one end, which may indicate a read error. The chain carries TRBV30 and TRBJ2-1, with D possibly being TRBD1 or TRBD2 (7 bases each). Germline loops: CDR1 GTSNPN, CDR2 SVGIG (reference sequence). This CDR3 is 16 amino acids long. The CDR3 DNA reads as TGTGCCTGGAGTAAGGGGGCGGGGGCGGTCTCAGGAAAGCAGATCTTC. It translates to CAWSKGAGAVSGKQIF.

The V and J genes are TRBV20-1 and TRBJ1-1, with D possibly matching TRBD1 (6 bases). Germline V lookup: CDR1 DFQATT, CDR2 SNEGSKA (reference sequence). V was cut by 6 bases and J by 8 bases, with 19 bases left in between. The CDR3 contains 13 residues. In DNA, the CDR3 is TGCAGTGCCGCTGGACAGCTGAACATAGAAGCTTTCTTT. This translates into CSAAGQLNIEAFF.

Only a few counts were recorded for this clonotype. At one boundary the junction diverges from the germline segment, which might be a read error. The chain links TRBV5-6 to TRBJ2-6; a weak D match, TRBD1 (6 bases). The length of the CDR3 is 16 residues. CDR1 and CDR2 from the germline V gene are SGHDT and YYEEEE. For the CDR3, the DNA is TGTGCCAGCAGCGGACAGCGAGACTCTGGGGCCAACTTCCTGATTTTC. It specifies CASSGQRDSGANFLIF.

This clonotype was recorded a few times. The V gene is TRBV20-1, the J gene TRBJ2-7; D perhaps matches TRBD1 (6 bases). The J call may not be correct, given that the DNA end is closer to TRBJ2-1. Per germline, CDR1 DFQATT and CDR2 SNEGSKA (reference sequence). The CDR3 has 14 amino acids. Here the CDR3 reads CSARAGTKTYEQFF. CDR3 DNA: TGCAGTGCTCGAGCTGGGACAAAGACGTACGAGCAGTTCTTC.

The chain links TRBV6-5 to TRBJ1-1, with 7 bases fitting TRBD1. Germline CDR1 reads MNHEY; CDR2 reads SVGAGI. The CDR3 is 15 residues long. V trimming: 2 bases; J trimming: 6 bases; junction bases outside the gene matches: 9. This CDR3 reads CASSYPHRGWAEAFF. CDR3 nucleotides: TGTGCCAGCAGTTACCCCCACAGGGGTTGGGCTGAAGCTTTCTTT.